The 18 T cell receptor beta chains below come from one sample, sequenced in a study of response to subunit inactivated influenza vaccine. TCRdb analysed the RT-PCR reads with MiXCR anew, one entry per CDR3 protein. The table shows about 700,000 distinct CDR3 sequences, with approximately 15% occurring only once. The sequencing here drew on PBMCs from blood, taken less than 15 days before vaccination. All receptors come from a man aged 45 to 65 who received an inactivated influenza vaccine.

The rearrangement links TRBV7-2 to TRBJ2-7; D perhaps matches TRBD1 (6 bases). The germline V gene encodes CDR1 SGHTA and CDR2 FQGNSA. The CDR3 has 16 residues. Trimming cost V 4 bases and J 2 bases, with 18 bases left between them. As DNA, the CDR3 is TGTGCCAGCAGCTGGCCCTCAGGGGCCTTCGCCTACGAGCAGTACTTC. The encoded protein is CASSWPSGAFAYEQYF.

CDR3 nucleotides: TGTGCCAGCAGCCAAGTAGCGGGGGGGATTACCGGGGAGCTGTTTTTT. Translating it yields CASSQVAGGITGELFF. This chain uses TRBV4-2 with TRBJ2-2; 11 bases fit TRBD2. The CDR3 has 16 amino acids. CDR1 is LGHNA and CDR2 is YNFKEQ in the germline V gene. V was pared by 1 base and J by 5 bases, with 3 bases of the junction left unmatched.

In this sample, this clonotype turned up many times. This chain links TRBV21-1 with TRBJ2-3. TRBV21-1 is a known pseudogene. This CDR3 is built from 9 residues. CDR3 sequence reads: CASSKFTYF. The CDR3 DNA reads as TGTGCCAGCAGCAAATTTACGTATTTT.

This clonotype was seen more than once but under ten times. The gene calls are TRBV27 and TRBJ2-7, with D possibly being TRBD2 (5 bases). The CDR3 length is 14 residues. The germline gives CDR1 MNHEY, CDR2 SMNVEV (reference sequence). V was clipped by 2 bases and J by 6 bases, with 14 bases between them. CDR3 residues: CASSLKSGLAEQYF. The CDR3 DNA follows: TGTGCCAGCAGTTTAAAGTCTGGGCTAGCCGAGCAGTACTTC.

The chain recombines TRBV6-2 or TRBV6-3 with TRBJ2-1; the D call may be TRBD1 or TRBD2 (7 bases each). Trimming removed 6 bases from V and 15 bases from J, with 21 bases in between. The CDR3 spans 13 residues. Per the germline V gene, CDR1 is MNHEY and CDR2 is SVGEGT. The CDR3 bases are TGTGCCAGCAGGCACCAGGGGGGGGCAGAGTCGTTCTTC. As protein: CASRHQGGAESFF.

Only a few counts were recorded for this clonotype. The gene calls are TRBV10-3 and TRBJ2-7; D is possibly TRBD2 (5 bases). The CDR3 is 15 amino acids. The germline V and J ends were trimmed by 10 bases and 2 bases, with 21 bases remaining between them. CDR1 is ENHRY, CDR2 SYGVKD, per germline. The CDR3 nucleotides read TGTGCCACCCTCCCAAGTGGCGGGTTCACCTACGAGCAGTACTTC. Translation gives CATLPSGGFTYEQYF.

Ten or more counts support this clonotype. The chain joins TRBV4-1 to TRBJ2-5; D gene uncertain. The CDR3 is 13 amino acids. CDR1 MGHRA and CDR2 YSYEKL come from the germline V gene. The germline V and J ends were trimmed by 3 bases and 4 bases, with 9 bases remaining between them. The chain's CDR3 is CASSQFGRETQYF. The CDR3 DNA reads as TGCGCCAGCAGCCAGTTTGGGCGAGAGACCCAGTACTTC.

This clonotype showed up just a few times. The chain carries TRBV18 and TRBJ2-5, with D maybe TRBD1 (6 bases). Trimming removed 1 base at V and 4 bases at J, with 10 bases between. This CDR3 has 14 amino acids. The germline V gene has CDR1 KGHSH and CDR2 LQKENI. Written as DNA, the CDR3 is TGTGCCAGCTCACCACTCAGGGGAGTAGAGACCCAGTACTTC. It specifies CASSPLRGVETQYF.

The CDR3 spells CASSQDSGFGKNIQYF. In nucleotides, the CDR3 is TGCGCCAGCAGCCAAGATTCAGGGTTTGGCAAAAACATTCAGTACTTC. The genes are TRBV4-3 and TRBJ2-4; a weak D match, TRBD1 (5 bases). The V gene's germline CDR1 is LGHNA and CDR2 YSLEER. The CDR3 consists of 16 residues. The V and J ends lost 0 bases and 3 bases respectively, with 12 bases between them.

The chain is built from TRBV7-2 and TRBJ2-7; 7 positions agree with TRBD2. The V segment lost 2 bases and the J segment 3 bases; nucleotides outside the gene matches: 13. CDR3 length equals 17 residues. Germline CDR1 reads SGHTA; CDR2 reads FQGNSA. The CDR3 loop is CASSLTSGTLRDYEQYF. The CDR3 DNA reads as TGTGCCAGCAGCTTAACGAGCGGGACCCTTAGGGACTACGAGCAGTACTTC.

The sample holds a few counts of this clonotype. The rearrangement joins TRBV12-3 or TRBV12-4 to TRBJ2-1, with 7 bases matching TRBD1. The CDR3 runs 15 residues. V gave up 3 bases and J gave up 7 bases; unmatched junction bases: 9. This chain's CDR3 is CASSLRGRDRNEQFF. CDR3 nucleotides: TGTGCCAGCAGTTTGAGGGGGCGCGACAGAAATGAGCAGTTCTTC.

This rearrangement joins TRBV28 to TRBJ2-7, with D unclear. V lost 3 bases and J 0 bases, leaving 15 bases between the germline ends. CDR3 length: 16 amino acids. Germline V lookup: CDR1 MDHEN, CDR2 SYDVKM. The CDR3 is CASSFDGSFSSYEQYF. The DNA of the CDR3 is TGTGCCAGCAGTTTTGATGGCAGCTTTAGCTCCTACGAGCAGTACTTC.

In this sample, this clonotype turned up a few times. The V call is TRBV11-2, the J call TRBJ2-1; tentatively, D is TRBD2 (5 bases). The CDR3 covers 12 residues. CDR1 and CDR2 (germline): SGHAT, FQNNGV. V was trimmed by 4 bases and J by 8 bases, leaving 9 bases between them. The DNA for the CDR3 is TGTGCCAGCAGCTACGCGGGTTATGAGCAGTTCTTC. It is translated as CASSYAGYEQFF.

This clonotype was recorded many times. The chain employs TRBV12-3 or TRBV12-4 and TRBJ1-6, with D uncertain. The CDR3 is made up of 17 amino acids. With 5 bases removed from V and 0 bases from J, the gap between germline ends came to 14 bases. The CDR3 bases are TGTGCCAGCAGTCATCAAGGGCCGAGCTCCTATAATTCACCCCTCCACTTT. Translation gives CASSHQGPSSYNSPLHF.

The sample holds a few counts of this clonotype. The J gene is TRBJ1-2, the V gene TRBV6-2 or TRBV6-3; no clear D gene. V dropped 6 bases and J dropped 7 bases, with 9 bases sitting between them. Germline assignment: CDR1 MNHEY and CDR2 SVGEGT. The CDR3 spans 11 residues. The chain's CDR3 is CASRRGFGYTF. The CDR3 DNA reads TGTGCCAGCAGACGAGGGTTTGGCTACACCTTC.

The chain combines TRBV4-2 with TRBJ1-2, with D tentatively TRBD1 (5 bases). Between the trimmed V and J ends, which lost 1 base and 4 bases, there was a span of 10 bases. CDR1 LGHNA and CDR2 YNFKEQ come from the germline V gene. The CDR3 covers 14 residues. CDR3 bases: TGTGCCAGCAGCCAAGTTGGCGGGGCCTATGGCTACACCTTC. Translating gives CASSQVGGAYGYTF.

This clonotype showed up just a few times. J is TRBJ2-1 and V is TRBV5-6; the D gene is possibly TRBD2 (6 bases). CDR1 and CDR2 from the germline V gene are SGHDT and YYEEEE. Deletions cut 6 bases from V and 8 bases from J, with 15 bases between. This CDR3 has 13 residues. For the CDR3, the DNA is TGTGCCAGCACCCCAGGAGGGAGACATGAGCAGTTCTTC. Protein sequence: CASTPGGRHEQFF.

There are many counts of this clonotype. The chain uses TRBV28 and TRBJ1-2, with D uncertain. Trimming stripped 2 bases from V and 0 bases from J, with 16 bases between. CDR1 MDHEN and CDR2 SYDVKM come from the germline V gene. CDR3 length equals 17 residues. CDR3 in DNA: TGTGCCAGCAGTTTACCACTAGCAGCAACCACTAACTATGGCTACACCTTC. It specifies CASSLPLAATTNYGYTF.